This entry lists 28 T cell receptor beta chains sequenced from one sample in a study of early T cells in non-severe SARS-CoV-2 infection. TCRdb ran MiXCR on the 5' RACE reads and lists one entry per CDR3 protein. The data show tens of thousands of distinct CDR3 sequences, with about 11% seen just once and about 12% held by the top ten. Specimen: whole blood, collected at baseline. The source of these receptors is an adult who was a healthcare worker with PCR-confirmed SARS-CoV-2 infection or an uninfected control (not recorded which).

This chain joins TRBV20-1 and TRBJ2-1; the D is unclear. Trimming took 0 bases from V and 6 from J, leaving 15 bases between them. This CDR3 is 15 amino acids long. Germline V gives CDR1 DFQATT, CDR2 SNEGSKA (reference sequence). For the CDR3, the DNA is TGCAGTGCTAGAGACCTAAAGGTAAACCTCAATGAGCAGTTCTTC. It yields the protein CSARDLKVNLNEQFF.

This clonotype showed up many times. The V gene is TRBV18, the J gene TRBJ2-5, with no clear D. From germline, CDR1 is KGHSH and CDR2 LQKENI. The ends were cut back, 8 bases at V and 2 bases at J, with 6 bases in the middle. CDR3 length: 11 residues. This CDR3 is CASSPQETQYF. As DNA, the CDR3 is TGTGCCAGCAGCCCTCAAGAGACCCAGTACTTC.

This clonotype was seen only a few times. This rearrangement joins TRBV30 to TRBJ2-3; possibly TRBD1 for D (8 bases). V dropped 6 bases and J dropped 2 bases, with 24 bases sitting between them. CDR1 and CDR2 from the germline V gene are GTSNPN and SVGIG (reference sequence). This CDR3 is built from 17 residues. The CDR3 loop is CACRQGTMSIPTDTQYF. CDR3 bases: TGTGCCTGTAGACAGGGGACTATGAGCATCCCCACAGATACGCAGTATTTT.

The sample holds a few counts of this clonotype. The J gene is TRBJ1-2, the V gene TRBV19, with a possible D match to TRBD1 (5 bases). CDR3 length equals 13 residues. The germline V gene encodes CDR1 LNHDA and CDR2 SQIVND (reference sequence). V was trimmed by 6 bases and J by 8 bases, leaving 16 bases between them. The CDR3 here is CASRGRTSVGYTF. CDR3 DNA: TGTGCCAGTAGGGGTAGGACATCGGTCGGCTACACCTTC.

This clonotype showed up just a few times. CDR3 bases: TGTGCCAGCAGAGGGGGGTCCTCACCCCTCCACTTT. This translates into CASRGGSSPLHF. The rearrangement links TRBV5-6 to TRBJ1-6; D possibly corresponds to TRBD1 (6 bases). Germline V gene sequence: CDR1 SGHDT, CDR2 YYEEEE. This CDR3 spans 12 amino acids. With 5 bases removed from V and 10 bases from J, the gap between germline ends came to 10 bases. Looking up the rest from reference TRBV5-6 and TRBJ1-6 gives the full variable domain: DAGVTQSPTHLIKTRGQQVTLRCSPKSGHDTVSWYQQALGQGPQFIFQYYEEEERQRGNFPDRFSGHQFPNYSSELNVNALLLGDSALYLCASRGGSSPLHFGNGTRLTVT.

Only a few counts were recorded for this clonotype. The chain carries TRBV4-1 and TRBJ1-5, with D possibly matching TRBD1 (5 bases). V lost 0 bases to trimming and J lost 15 bases, with 18 bases between them. CDR1 and CDR2 from the germline V gene are MGHRA and YSYEKL. This CDR3 has 14 residues. CDR3 DNA: TGCGCCAGCAGCCAAGACCCCCAGGGCCCTGTACGGCATTTT. This translates into CASSQDPQGPVRHF.

The rearrangement joins TRBV2 to TRBJ2-3, with D maybe TRBD2 (6 bases). The CDR3 extends over 15 amino acids. From germline, CDR1 is SNHLY and CDR2 FYNNEI. V was cut by 1 base and J by 2 bases, with 10 bases left in between. The CDR3 reads CASSEELASTDTQYF. CDR3 coding DNA: TGTGCCAGCAGTGAAGAACTAGCCTCCACAGATACGCAGTATTTT. Looking up the rest from reference TRBV2 and TRBJ2-3 gives the full variable domain: EPEVTQTPSHQVTQMGQEVILRCVPISNHLYFYWYRQILGQKVEFLVSFYNNEISEKSEIFDDQFSVERPDGSNFTLKIRSTKLEDSAMYFCASSEELASTDTQYFGPGTRLTVL.

J is TRBJ1-6 and V is TRBV7-2; D gene uncertain. Trimming left V 1 base short and J 14 bases short, with 12 bases between. Germline V lookup: CDR1 SGHTA, CDR2 FQGNSA. The length of the CDR3 is 13 residues. The CDR3 protein is CASSLVGQDTLHF. The CDR3 DNA follows: TGTGCCAGCAGCTTAGTAGGGCAGGATACCCTCCACTTT. Full variable domain (rest looked up from reference TRBV7-2 and TRBJ1-6): GAGVSQSPSNKVTEKGKDVELRCDPISGHTALYWYRQSLGQGLEFLIYFQGNSAPDKSGLPSDRFSAERTGGSVSTLTIQRTQQEDSAVYLCASSLVGQDTLHFGNGTRLTVT.

Only a few counts were recorded for this clonotype. This chain joins TRBV4-1 and TRBJ2-2; D remains unclear. This CDR3 has 12 residues. Germline assignment: CDR1 MGHRA and CDR2 YSYEKL. V was cut by 4 bases and J by 5 bases, with 5 bases left in between. In nucleotides, the CDR3 is TGCGCCAGCAGCCTGCGAACCGGGGAGCTGTTTTTT. Its protein is CASSLRTGELFF.

This clonotype was detected only a few times. The V gene is TRBV3-1, the J gene TRBJ2-3; D remains ambiguous. CDR1 is LGHDT and CDR2 is YNNKEL in the germline V gene (reference sequence). The ends were cut back, 3 bases at V and 6 bases at J, with 10 bases in the middle. The length of the CDR3 is 13 residues. CDR3 protein: CASSQYRADTQYF. CDR3 coding DNA: TGTGCCAGCAGCCAGTATCGGGCCGATACGCAGTATTTT.

This clonotype was seen a few times. The chain is built from TRBV5-1 and TRBJ2-3; D is perhaps TRBD1 (5 bases). The CDR3 spans 17 residues. V gave up 0 bases and J gave up 3 bases, with 17 bases separating them. Germline V CDR1 and CDR2: SGHRS, YFSETQ. CDR3 bases: TGCGCCAGCAGCTTGGCCTGGGGCAGGGTAGGGACAGATACGCAGTATTTT. As protein: CASSLAWGRVGTDTQYF. The whole variable domain, remainder taken from reference TRBV5-1 and TRBJ2-3, is KAGVTQTPRYLIKTRGQQVTLSCSPISGHRSVSWYQQTPGQGLQFLFEYFSETQRNKGNFPGRFSGRQFSNSRSEMNVSTLELGDSALYLCASSLAWGRVGTDTQYFGPGTRLTVL.

This clonotype was found many times. V usage is TRBV19 and J usage is TRBJ2-6; the D gene is possibly TRBD2 (5 bases). The germline V and J ends were trimmed by 7 bases and 0 bases, with 22 bases remaining between them. This CDR3 has 19 amino acids. Per germline, CDR1 LNHDA and CDR2 SQIVND (reference sequence). The CDR3 protein is CASIPRGRGSSSGANVLTF. The CDR3 DNA is TGTGCCAGTATCCCTCGGGGTCGAGGTTCGAGCTCTGGGGCCAACGTCCTGACTTTC.

This clonotype was seen more than once but under ten times. V and J are TRBV7-2 and TRBJ1-2; D unclear. This CDR3 contains 13 residues. With 1 base removed from V and 4 bases from J, the gap between germline ends came to 7 bases. Germline assignment: CDR1 SGHTA and CDR2 FQGNSA. The CDR3 spells CASSLGGSYGYTF. CDR3 bases: TGTGCCAGCAGCTTAGGAGGAAGCTATGGCTACACCTTC.

The rearrangement uses TRBV7-9 and TRBJ2-2; 9 nucleotides match TRBD1. V lost 2 bases, J lost 5 bases, and 6 bases stayed unmatched. Germline V gene sequence: CDR1 SEHNR, CDR2 FQNEAQ (reference sequence). The CDR3 extends over 16 amino acids. CDR3 residues: CASSLTTGGGTGELFF. CDR3 DNA sequence: TGTGCCAGCAGCTTAACCACAGGGGGCGGAACCGGGGAGCTGTTTTTT.

This clonotype was observed at least ten times. V usage is TRBV7-8 and J usage is TRBJ2-6, with a tentative D call TRBD1 (6 bases). The V gene lost 3 bases and the J gene lost 0 bases, with 15 bases spanning the gap. The CDR3 runs 18 residues. Germline lookup yields CDR1 SGHVS and CDR2 FQNEAQ. CDR3 loop: CASSLDRQARSGANVLTF. The CDR3 DNA follows: TGTGCCAGCAGCTTGGACCGACAGGCACGCTCTGGGGCCAACGTCCTGACTTTC.

The rearrangement joins TRBV5-1 to TRBJ2-7; 7 nucleotides line up with TRBD1. CDR1 is SGHRS and CDR2 is YFSETQ in the germline V gene. The CDR3 totals 13 residues. The V gene end was trimmed by 0 bases and the J gene end by 6 bases; junction bases not matched to a gene: 3. CDR3 sequence: CASSLGQGSEQYF. The CDR3 DNA is TGCGCCAGCAGCTTGGGACAGGGTTCCGAGCAGTACTTC.

This clonotype has at least ten counts. The CDR3 here is CASSPRDLATDTQYF. The CDR3 nucleotides read TGTGCCAGCAGCCCAAGGGATCTAGCGACAGATACGCAGTATTTT. This rearrangement joins TRBV11-2 to TRBJ2-3; the D gene is possibly TRBD2 (6 bases). The CDR3 is 15 amino acids. Germline V gene sequence: CDR1 SGHAT, CDR2 FQNNGV. V lost 5 bases and J lost 3, with 15 bases in between.

The chain employs TRBV19 and TRBJ1-4; the D is unclear. Trimming removed 11 bases from V and 5 bases from J, with 21 bases in between. The germline gives CDR1 LNHDA, CDR2 SQIVND (reference sequence). The CDR3 spans 15 residues. CDR3 sequence: CASRDDGRLNEKLFF. DNA of the CDR3: TGTGCCTCCAGAGACGATGGACGGCTCAATGAAAAACTGTTTTTT.

This clonotype was seen ten or more times. This chain joins TRBV19 and TRBJ1-2; D is undetermined. Trimming removed 3 bases at V and 3 bases at J, with 17 bases between. CDR1 is LNHDA and CDR2 is SQIVND in the germline V gene (reference sequence). The CDR3 covers 16 residues. CDR3 sequence (DNA): TGTGCCAGTAGTATGACGTTTTGGGAGGGCCACTATGGCTACACCTTC. It yields the protein CASSMTFWEGHYGYTF.

There are many counts of this clonotype. This chain connects TRBV5-1 to TRBJ2-5, with 7 bases matching TRBD2. The CDR3 consists of 14 residues. Germline CDR1 is SGHRS and CDR2 is YFSETQ. Trimming at V came to 4 bases and at J to 0 bases, leaving 3 bases not matched to a gene. The CDR3 protein is CASSPGLDQETQYF. The CDR3 DNA reads TGCGCCAGCAGCCCTGGACTAGACCAAGAGACCCAGTACTTC. Full variable domain (outside the CDR3, taken from reference TRBV5-1 and TRBJ2-5): KAGVTQTPRYLIKTRGQQVTLSCSPISGHRSVSWYQQTPGQGLQFLFEYFSETQRNKGNFPGRFSGRQFSNSRSEMNVSTLELGDSALYLCASSPGLDQETQYFGPGTRLLVL.

This rearrangement joins TRBV28 to TRBJ1-1, with 7 bases aligning to TRBD1. CDR1 is MDHEN, CDR2 SYDVKM, per germline. The CDR3 covers 15 residues. After removal of 6 bases from V and 8 bases from J, the junction contained 15 bases not matched to a gene. The CDR3 sequence: CASSSPTPRGREAFF. DNA for the CDR3: TGTGCCAGCAGCTCACCTACTCCTAGGGGGCGAGAAGCTTTCTTT.

CDR3 residues: CATSRGAGLGSGNTIYF. The DNA of the CDR3 is TGTGCCACCAGCAGAGGCGCAGGGCTAGGCTCTGGAAACACCATATATTTT. This chain links TRBV15 with TRBJ1-3; TRBD1 is a possible D gene (5 bases). This CDR3 spans 17 amino acids. Germline CDR1 and CDR2: LNHNV and YYDKDF (reference sequence). The germline V and J ends were trimmed by 1 base and 0 bases, with 13 bases remaining between them.

The chain is built from TRBV6-5 and TRBJ2-5; perhaps D is TRBD1 or TRBD2 (7 bases each). CDR3 length: 14 residues. V gave up 5 bases and J gave up 5 bases, with 15 bases separating them. Germline V gene lookup returns CDR1 MNHEY and CDR2 SVGAGI. The CDR3 region has the DNA TGTGCCAGCAGTCCCAGGGGGGGCCACGAGACCCAGTACTTC. It translates to CASSPRGGHETQYF.

The chain is built from TRBV3-1 and TRBJ1-5; D perhaps matches TRBD1 (6 bases). In germline, CDR1 is LGHDT, CDR2 YNNKEL (reference sequence). The V and J ends lost 4 bases and 2 bases respectively, with 9 bases between them. The CDR3 is 14 residues long. The DNA for the CDR3 is TGTGCCAGCAGCCCGGGACAACGCAATCAGCCCCAGCATTTT. Amino acid sequence: CASSPGQRNQPQHF. The full variable domain, its missing parts supplied by reference TRBV3-1 and TRBJ1-5, is DTAVSQTPKYLVTQMGNDKSIKCEQNLGHDTMYWYKQDSKKFLKIMFSYNNKELIINETVPNRFSPKSPDKAHLNLHINSLELGDSAVYFCASSPGQRNQPQHFGDGTRLSIL.

At least ten counts were recorded for this clonotype. The V gene is TRBV6-2 or TRBV6-3, the J gene TRBJ1-1; a possible D gene is TRBD1 (6 bases). There are 13 residues in the CDR3. Trimming took 0 bases from V and 8 from J, leaving 10 bases between them. Germline V gene lookup returns CDR1 MNHEY and CDR2 SVGEGT. The CDR3 reads CASSYSGQGEAFF. The CDR3, as DNA: TGTGCCAGCAGTTACTCAGGCCAGGGGGAAGCTTTCTTT.

This clonotype was seen only a few times. The gene calls are TRBV30 and TRBJ2-4, with TRBD1 identical over 11 bases. This CDR3 is built from 14 residues. Germline assignment: CDR1 GTSNPN and CDR2 SVGIG (reference sequence). V was pared by 3 bases and J by 6 bases, with 4 bases of the junction left unmatched. The CDR3 is CAWSGTGGINIQYF. CDR3 nucleotides: TGTGCCTGGAGCGGGACAGGGGGTATAAACATTCAGTACTTC.

This clonotype was picked up many times. This chain links TRBV30 with TRBJ1-1, with a weak D call TRBD1 (5 bases). The V gene's germline CDR1 is GTSNPN and CDR2 SVGIG (reference sequence). The CDR3 is made up of 15 amino acids. V lost 2 bases and J lost 6, with 19 bases in between. In DNA, the CDR3 is TGTGCCTGGAGTTCCTATCCTTCCGGGGGGGCTGAAGCTTTCTTT. Translating gives CAWSSYPSGGAEAFF.

The chain recombines TRBV6-5 with TRBJ2-3; perhaps TRBD2 as D (5 bases). The V end lost 6 bases, the J end lost 0 bases, and 10 bases lay between the germline ends. The CDR3 covers 14 residues. Germline V gene lookup returns CDR1 MNHEY and CDR2 SVGAGI. The CDR3 loop reads CASRRGYSTDTQYF. CDR3 bases: TGTGCCAGCAGACGGGGTTATAGCACAGATACGCAGTATTTT.